The 8 T cell receptor beta chains in this list originate from one sample, sequenced in a study of CD4+ T cells in melanoma. The data were produced by immunoSEQ multiplex PCR, yet TCRdb's version contains in-frame clones alone and is incomplete. Of over 130,000 clones listed, about nine tenths were seen once; the top ten hold over 1.5%. These TCRs come from a human donor with melanoma.

J is TRBJ1-6 and V is TRBV7-3; TRBD1 is a possible D gene (6 bases). V was shortened by 5 bases and J by 8 bases, with 10 bases between the two germline ends. The germline gives CDR1 SGHTA, CDR2 FQGTGA. This CDR3 comprises 13 residues. This CDR3 reads CASSTYRDSPLHF. For the CDR3, the DNA is TGTGCCAGCAGCACCTACAGGGATTCACCCCTCCACTTT. Based on the CDR3 plus reference TRBV7-3 and TRBJ1-6, the full variable domain is GAGVSQTPSNKVTEKGKYVELRCDPISGHTALYWYRQSLGQGPEFLIYFQGTGAADDSGLPNDRFFAVRPEGSVSTLKIQRTERGDSAVYLCASSTYRDSPLHFGNGTRLTVT.

The chain employs TRBV2 and TRBJ2-5, with 7 bases that match TRBD1. Germline trimming cut 8 bases from V and 0 bases from J; bases unmatched to any gene: 3. Germline V lookup: CDR1 SNHLY, CDR2 FYNNEI. The CDR3 covers 13 residues. This CDR3 reads CASRGQYQETQYF. The CDR3 DNA reads as TGTGCCAGCCGGGGACAGTACCAAGAGACCCAGTACTTC.

The genes are TRBV29-1 and TRBJ2-1; the D is unclear. Trimming stripped 5 bases from V and 4 bases from J, with 9 bases between. Germline V CDR1 and CDR2: SQVTM, ANQGSEA. This CDR3 is built from 12 residues. The CDR3 loop reads CSVSGRYNEQFF. The CDR3 coding sequence is TGCAGCGTTTCAGGCCGTTACAATGAGCAGTTCTTC.

CDR3 sequence: CAAGGGGYTF. For the CDR3, the DNA is TGTGCCGCCGGCGGCGGTGGCTACACCTTC. This chain joins TRBV19 and TRBJ1-2; no clear D gene. V lost 11 bases and J 7 bases, leaving 11 bases between the germline ends. Germline loops: CDR1 LNHDA, CDR2 SQIVND (reference sequence). This CDR3 is built from 10 residues.

This chain joins TRBV19 and TRBJ1-2; possibly TRBD1 for D (5 bases). Germline CDR1 reads LNHDA; CDR2 reads SQIVND (reference sequence). There are 14 residues in the CDR3. V was clipped by 6 bases and J by 7 bases, with 18 bases between them. This CDR3 is CASSVGGAGGGYTF. The CDR3 DNA sequence: TGTGCCAGTAGCGTCGGAGGGGCCGGGGGTGGCTACACCTTC.

J is TRBJ2-3 and V is TRBV6-4; no firm D call. Germline V gene sequence: CDR1 MRHNA, CDR2 SNTAGT. The CDR3 loop spans 13 amino acids. Between the trimmed V and J ends, which lost 6 bases and 0 bases, there was a span of 7 bases. CDR3 residues: CASSAESTDTQYF. CDR3 in DNA: TGTGCCAGCAGCGCGGAGAGCACAGATACGCAGTATTTT.

V and J are TRBV7-2 and TRBJ1-3; 9 bases align to TRBD1. With V trimmed by 5 bases and J by 3 bases, 5 bases remained unmatched. The germline V gene encodes CDR1 SGHTA and CDR2 FQGNSA. The CDR3 length is 15 residues. CDR3 sequence reads: CASSQQGADGNTIYF. CDR3 bases: TGTGCCAGCAGCCAACAGGGGGCTGATGGAAACACCATATATTTT. The full variable domain, completed using reference TRBV7-2 and TRBJ1-3, is GAGVSQSPSNKVTEKGKDVELRCDPISGHTALYWYRQSLGQGLEFLIYFQGNSAPDKSGLPSDRFSAERTGGSVSTLTIQRTQQEDSAVYLCASSQQGADGNTIYFGEGSWLTVV.

The V gene is TRBV5-4, the J gene TRBJ2-3; 7 positions match TRBD2. The V gene's germline CDR1 is SGHNT and CDR2 YYREEE (reference sequence). V dropped 1 base and J dropped 0; count of bases not matched to a gene: 14. The CDR3 extends over 19 amino acids. As DNA, the CDR3 is TGTGCCAGCAGCTTGTTCAAAGCGGGGCGACTCTCTAGCACAGATACGCAGTATTTT. Encoded protein: CASSLFKAGRLSSTDTQYF.